A few counts support the clone carrying this TCR beta chain. The antigen is unknown. This entry belongs to a study of T cell repertoires in cytomegalovirus infection. About the research overall: Epitope selection comprised recently identified HLA-C-restricted CMV epitopes and well-studied HLA-B-restricted CMV epitopes. Both CMV infection and a matching HLA type were indicated by public TCR beta signatures. The study's findings and limits: Within the response measured ex vivo, HLA-C-restricted CMV-specific TCR beta clonotypes were dominant.

The germline V gene has CDR1 SGHNT and CDR2 YYREEE (reference sequence). With 0 bases clipped from V and 2 bases from J, the junction kept 4 bases outside the gene matches. This CDR3 has 15 amino acids. TCRdb re-analysed the reads in MiXCR, keeping a single row per CDR3 protein. The sample lists hundreds of thousands of distinct CDR3 sequences; less than 40% were seen once. The origin of this receptor is a human donor in good health (CMV status not recorded). Some clones in this sample may be carry-over from other donors' samples. The chain combines TRBV5-4 with TRBJ2-5, with 7 positions matching TRBD2. Sequences were derived from cultured CD8+ T cells from PBMCs, sampled from culture after CMV antigen stimulation. CDR3 bases: TGTGCCAGCAGCTTGGCTCAGCGGGGACAAGAGACCCAGTACTTC. Residues: CASSLAQRGQETQYF.